This T cell receptor beta chain was documented in a study of T cell responses to AZD1222 COVID-19 vaccine. Findings of the study overall: Reportedly, close to half of spike-specific TCRs are directed against unmutated variant regions. Regions 160-218 and 743-854 dominated among vaccine-associated CD4 TCRs spanning spike. Researchers took repertoire samples only after the peak T cell response had come.

Libraries were prepared by immunoSEQ multiplex PCR; TCRdb keeps only in-frame clonotypes and omits some of them. Here the sample spans roughly 160,000 clones, approximately 87% being singletons. About this clone: The antigen is undetermined.

Germline assignment: CDR1 MNHEY and CDR2 SVGAGI. The CDR3 is made up of 13 amino acids. Trimming took 2 bases from V and 3 from J, leaving 6 bases between them. The chain combines TRBV6-5 with TRBJ2-3, with D possibly matching TRBD1 (5 bases). The sequence derives from an adult who received the AZD1222 COVID-19 vaccine. The sample here was peripheral blood, taken 28 days after the second AZD1222 dose. Written as DNA, the CDR3 is TGTGCCAGCAGTTACCCAGGGACAGATACGCAGTATTTT. Its protein product is CASSYPGTDTQYF.